This T cell receptor beta chain was identified during a study of response to subunit inactivated influenza vaccine. The CDR3 loop spans 15 amino acids. The V gene's germline CDR1 is MGHRA and CDR2 YSYEKL. Trimming took 0 bases from V and 7 from J; bases not matched to a gene: 6. Study-level findings and limits: Authors suggested each seasonal flu vaccination may recruit only limited numbers of new T cells.

Regarding this clonotype: Its target is not known.

TCRdb re-derived calls from the RT-PCR reads in MiXCR, one entry per CDR3 protein. Altogether some 850,000 distinct CDR3 sequences are present, around 20% being singletons, with the ten largest covering approximately 10%. The receptor was isolated from a man between 50 and 59 years old who received an inactivated influenza vaccine. The material sequenced was PBMCs from blood, taken roughly 5 days after vaccination. The chain combines TRBV4-1 with TRBJ1-2, with 9 positions matching TRBD1. The CDR3 sequence is CASSQDQTGGAGYTF. In DNA, the CDR3 is TGCGCCAGCAGCCAAGATCAGACAGGGGGGGCTGGCTACACCTTC.